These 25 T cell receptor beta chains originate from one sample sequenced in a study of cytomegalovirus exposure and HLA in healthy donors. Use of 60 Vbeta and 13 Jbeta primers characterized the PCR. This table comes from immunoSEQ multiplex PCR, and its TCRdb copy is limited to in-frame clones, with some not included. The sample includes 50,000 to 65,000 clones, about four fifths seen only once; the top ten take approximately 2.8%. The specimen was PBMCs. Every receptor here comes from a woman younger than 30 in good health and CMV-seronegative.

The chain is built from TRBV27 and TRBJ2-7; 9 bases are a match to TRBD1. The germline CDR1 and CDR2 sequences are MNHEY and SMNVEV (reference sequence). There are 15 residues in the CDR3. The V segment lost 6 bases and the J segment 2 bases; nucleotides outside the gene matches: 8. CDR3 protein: CASSPGQGRPYEQYF. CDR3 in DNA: TGTGCCAGCAGCCCTGGACAGGGGAGGCCCTACGAGCAGTACTTC.

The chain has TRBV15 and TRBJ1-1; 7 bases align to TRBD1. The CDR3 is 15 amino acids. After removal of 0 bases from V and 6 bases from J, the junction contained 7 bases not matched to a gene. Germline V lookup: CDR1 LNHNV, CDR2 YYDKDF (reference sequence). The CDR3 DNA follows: TGTGCCACCAGCAGAGATAAGATGCAGGGGGCTGAAGCTTTCTTT. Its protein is CATSRDKMQGAEAFF. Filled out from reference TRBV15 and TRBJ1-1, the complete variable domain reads DAMVIQNPRYQVTQFGKPVTLSCSQTLNHNVMYWYQQKSSQAPKLLFHYYDKDFNNEADTPDNFQSRRPNTSFCFLDIRSPGLGDTAMYLCATSRDKMQGAEAFFGQGTRLTVV.

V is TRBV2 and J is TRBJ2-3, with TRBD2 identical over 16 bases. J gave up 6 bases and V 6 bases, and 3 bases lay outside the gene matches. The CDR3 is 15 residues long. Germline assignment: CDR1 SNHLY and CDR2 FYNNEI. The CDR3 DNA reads TGTGCCAGCAGGGGACTAGCGGGAGGGAAGGATACGCAGTATTTT. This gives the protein CASRGLAGGKDTQYF.

In nucleotides, the CDR3 is TGTGCCAGCAGCTTCGGACAGGGGAACGAGCAGTACTTC. Amino acids: CASSFGQGNEQYF. This chain uses TRBV7-3 with TRBJ2-7, with 9 nucleotides matching TRBD1. Germline lookup yields CDR1 SGHTA and CDR2 FQGTGA. The CDR3 extends over 13 amino acids. V lost 3 bases and J lost 5; bases outside the gene matches: 2.

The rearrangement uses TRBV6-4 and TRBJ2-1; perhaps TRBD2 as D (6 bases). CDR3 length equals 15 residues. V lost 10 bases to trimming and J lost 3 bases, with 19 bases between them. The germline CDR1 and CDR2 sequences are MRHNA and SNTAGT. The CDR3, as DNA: TGTGCCACCGACGGGGGAGGCGGAAGCTACAATGAGCAGTTCTTC. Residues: CATDGGGGSYNEQFF.

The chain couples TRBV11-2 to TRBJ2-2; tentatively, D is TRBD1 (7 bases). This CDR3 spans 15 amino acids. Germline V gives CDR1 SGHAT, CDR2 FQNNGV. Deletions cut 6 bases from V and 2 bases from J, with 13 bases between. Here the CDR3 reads CASSSGGGNTGELFF. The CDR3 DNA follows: TGTGCCAGCAGTTCAGGGGGAGGTAACACCGGGGAGCTGTTTTTT.

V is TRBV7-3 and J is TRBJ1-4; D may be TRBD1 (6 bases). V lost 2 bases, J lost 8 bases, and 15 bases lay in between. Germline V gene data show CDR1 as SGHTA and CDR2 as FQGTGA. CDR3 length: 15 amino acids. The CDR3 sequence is CASSLLGQGFEKLFF. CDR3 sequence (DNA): TGTGCCAGCAGCTTACTGGGACAAGGGTTCGAAAAACTGTTTTTT.

In nucleotides, the CDR3 is TGTGCCAGCAGCCAGGCGCGAGGGCGAGAGACCCAGTACTTC. Translated, it gives CASSQARGRETQYF. The rearrangement joins TRBV5-4 to TRBJ2-5, with D perhaps TRBD2 (5 bases). CDR1 SGHNT and CDR2 YYREEE come from the germline V gene (reference sequence). Trimming cost V 4 bases and J 4 bases, with 14 bases left between them. The CDR3 spans 14 residues.

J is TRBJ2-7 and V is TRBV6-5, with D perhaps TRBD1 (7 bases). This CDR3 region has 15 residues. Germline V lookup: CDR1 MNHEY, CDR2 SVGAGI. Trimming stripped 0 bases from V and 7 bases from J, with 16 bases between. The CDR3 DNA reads TGTGCCAGCAGTTACTCGACGCACCAGGGGGGAGAGCAGTACTTC. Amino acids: CASSYSTHQGGEQYF.

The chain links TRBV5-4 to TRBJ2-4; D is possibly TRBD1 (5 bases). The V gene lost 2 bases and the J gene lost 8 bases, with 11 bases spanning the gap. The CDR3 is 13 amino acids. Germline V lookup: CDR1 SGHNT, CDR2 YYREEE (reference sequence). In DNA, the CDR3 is TGTGCCAGCAGCTTCCCAGGGATGGACATTCAGTACTTC. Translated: CASSFPGMDIQYF.

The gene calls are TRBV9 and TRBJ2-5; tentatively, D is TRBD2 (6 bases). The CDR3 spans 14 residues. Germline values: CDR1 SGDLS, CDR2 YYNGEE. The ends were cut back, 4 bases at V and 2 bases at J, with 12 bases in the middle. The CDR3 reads CASSLRDLQETQYF. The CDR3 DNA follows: TGTGCCAGCAGCTTACGGGACTTACAAGAGACCCAGTACTTC.

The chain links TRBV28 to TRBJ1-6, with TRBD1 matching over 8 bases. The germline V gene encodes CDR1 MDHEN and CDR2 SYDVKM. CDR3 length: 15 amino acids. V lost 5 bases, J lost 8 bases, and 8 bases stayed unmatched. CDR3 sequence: CASSPPDRGYSPLHF. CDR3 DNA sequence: TGTGCCAGCAGTCCCCCCGACAGGGGATATTCACCCCTCCACTTT.

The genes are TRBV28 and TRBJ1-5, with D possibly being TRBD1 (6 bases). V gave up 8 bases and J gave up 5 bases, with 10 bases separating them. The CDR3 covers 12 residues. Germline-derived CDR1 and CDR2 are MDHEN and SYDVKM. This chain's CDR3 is CASQGQYQPQHF. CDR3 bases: TGTGCCAGCCAAGGACAGTATCAGCCCCAGCATTTT.

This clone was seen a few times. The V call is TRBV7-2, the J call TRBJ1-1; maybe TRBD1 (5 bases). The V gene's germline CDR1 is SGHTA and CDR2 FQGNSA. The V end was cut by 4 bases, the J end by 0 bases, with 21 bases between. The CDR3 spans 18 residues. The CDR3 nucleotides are TGTGCCAGCAGCTCCCGACGGGCGGACATCTCGATGAACACTGAAGCTTTCTTT. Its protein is CASSSRRADISMNTEAFF. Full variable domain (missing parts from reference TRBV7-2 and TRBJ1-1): GAGVSQSPSNKVTEKGKDVELRCDPISGHTALYWYRQSLGQGLEFLIYFQGNSAPDKSGLPSDRFSAERTGGSVSTLTIQRTQQEDSAVYLCASSSRRADISMNTEAFFGQGTRLTVV.

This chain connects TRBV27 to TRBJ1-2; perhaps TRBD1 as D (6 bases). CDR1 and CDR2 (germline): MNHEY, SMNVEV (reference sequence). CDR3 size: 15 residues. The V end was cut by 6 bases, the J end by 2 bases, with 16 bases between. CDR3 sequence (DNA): TGTGCCAGCAGCCCCTGGACAGCAATAAACTATGGCTACACCTTC. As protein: CASSPWTAINYGYTF.

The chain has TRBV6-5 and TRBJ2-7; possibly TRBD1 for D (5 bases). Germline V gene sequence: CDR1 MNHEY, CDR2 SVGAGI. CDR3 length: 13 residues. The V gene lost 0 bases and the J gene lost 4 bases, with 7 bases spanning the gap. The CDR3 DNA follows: TGTGCCAGCAGTTACTCGGCAGGGTACGAGCAGTACTTC. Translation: CASSYSAGYEQYF.

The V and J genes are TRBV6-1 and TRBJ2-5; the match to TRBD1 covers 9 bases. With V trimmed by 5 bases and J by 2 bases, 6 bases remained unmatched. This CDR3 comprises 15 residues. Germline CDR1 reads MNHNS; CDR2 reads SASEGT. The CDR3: CASSTGGAWQETQYF. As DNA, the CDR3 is TGTGCCAGCAGTACAGGGGGCGCGTGGCAAGAGACCCAGTACTTC.

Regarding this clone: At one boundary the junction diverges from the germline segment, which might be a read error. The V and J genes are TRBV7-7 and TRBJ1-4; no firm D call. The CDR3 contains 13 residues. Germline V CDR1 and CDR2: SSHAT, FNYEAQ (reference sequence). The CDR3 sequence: CASSPRTNEKLFF. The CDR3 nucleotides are TGTGCTAGCAGCCCACGTACAAATGAAAAACTGTTTTTT.

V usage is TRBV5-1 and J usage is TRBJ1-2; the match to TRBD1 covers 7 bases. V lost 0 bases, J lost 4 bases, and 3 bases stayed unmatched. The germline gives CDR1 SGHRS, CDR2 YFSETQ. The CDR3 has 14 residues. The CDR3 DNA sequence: TGCGCCAGCAGCTTGGGGGGACAGATCTATGGCTACACCTTC. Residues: CASSLGGQIYGYTF. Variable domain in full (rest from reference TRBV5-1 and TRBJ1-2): KAGVTQTPRYLIKTRGQQVTLSCSPISGHRSVSWYQQTPGQGLQFLFEYFSETQRNKGNFPGRFSGRQFSNSRSEMNVSTLELGDSALYLCASSLGGQIYGYTFGSGTRLTVV.

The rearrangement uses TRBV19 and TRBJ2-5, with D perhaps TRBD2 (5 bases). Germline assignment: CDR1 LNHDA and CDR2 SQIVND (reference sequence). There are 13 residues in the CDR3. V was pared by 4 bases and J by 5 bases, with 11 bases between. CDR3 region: CASSTSKRETQYF. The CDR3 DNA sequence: TGTGCCAGTAGTACGTCGAAGCGGGAGACCCAGTACTTC. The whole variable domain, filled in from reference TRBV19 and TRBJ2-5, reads DGGITQSPKYLFRKEGQNVTLSCEQNLNHDAMYWYRQDPGQGLRLIYYSQIVNDFQKGDIAEGYSVSREKKESFPLTVTSAQKNPTAFYLCASSTSKRETQYFGPGTRLLVL.

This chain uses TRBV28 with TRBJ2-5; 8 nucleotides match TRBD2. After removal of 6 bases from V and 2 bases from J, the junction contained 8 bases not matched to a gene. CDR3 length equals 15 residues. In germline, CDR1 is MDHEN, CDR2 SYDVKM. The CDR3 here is CASSFASGLQETQYF. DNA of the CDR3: TGTGCCAGCAGCTTCGCTAGCGGGCTTCAAGAGACCCAGTACTTC.

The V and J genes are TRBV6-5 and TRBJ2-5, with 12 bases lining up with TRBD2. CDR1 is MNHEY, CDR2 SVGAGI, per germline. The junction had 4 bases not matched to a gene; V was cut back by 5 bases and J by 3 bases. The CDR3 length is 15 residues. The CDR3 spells CASSPLAGGEETQYF. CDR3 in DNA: TGTGCCAGCAGTCCTCTAGCGGGGGGGGAAGAGACCCAGTACTTC.

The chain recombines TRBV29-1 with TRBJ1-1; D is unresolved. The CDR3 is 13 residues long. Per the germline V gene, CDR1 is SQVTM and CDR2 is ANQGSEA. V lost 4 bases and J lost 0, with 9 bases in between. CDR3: CSVAPKLNTEAFF. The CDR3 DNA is TGCAGCGTTGCCCCAAAATTGAACACTGAAGCTTTCTTT.

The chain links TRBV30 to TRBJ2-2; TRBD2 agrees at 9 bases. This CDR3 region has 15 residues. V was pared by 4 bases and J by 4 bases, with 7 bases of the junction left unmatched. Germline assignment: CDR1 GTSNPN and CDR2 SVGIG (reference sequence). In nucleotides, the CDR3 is TGTGCCTGGAAACCCCTAGCGGGATCCACCGGGGAGCTGTTTTTT. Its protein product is CAWKPLAGSTGELFF.

CDR3 bases: TGTGCCAGCAGTCCCCCCGACAGGGGGCCAGATACGCAGTATTTT. It specifies CASSPPDRGPDTQYF. The J gene is TRBJ2-3, the V gene TRBV27, with TRBD1 matching 10 bases. The CDR3 is 15 amino acids. Per the germline V gene, CDR1 is MNHEY and CDR2 is SMNVEV (reference sequence). J lost 4 bases, V lost 5 bases, and 6 bases had no gene match.